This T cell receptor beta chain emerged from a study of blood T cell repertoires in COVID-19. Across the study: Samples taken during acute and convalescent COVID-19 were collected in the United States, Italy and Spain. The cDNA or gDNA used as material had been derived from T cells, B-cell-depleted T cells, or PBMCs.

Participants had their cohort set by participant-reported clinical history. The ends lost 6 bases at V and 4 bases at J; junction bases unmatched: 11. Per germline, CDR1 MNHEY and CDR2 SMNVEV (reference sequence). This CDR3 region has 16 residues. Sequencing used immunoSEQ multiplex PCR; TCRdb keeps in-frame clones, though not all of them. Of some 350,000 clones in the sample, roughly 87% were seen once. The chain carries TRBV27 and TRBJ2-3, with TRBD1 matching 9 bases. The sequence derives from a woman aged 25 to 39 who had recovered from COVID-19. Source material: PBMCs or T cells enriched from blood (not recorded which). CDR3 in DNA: TGTGCCAGCAGCCCGGCGGGACAGGGTTTCGCAGATACGCAGTATTTT. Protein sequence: CASSPAGQGFADTQYF.